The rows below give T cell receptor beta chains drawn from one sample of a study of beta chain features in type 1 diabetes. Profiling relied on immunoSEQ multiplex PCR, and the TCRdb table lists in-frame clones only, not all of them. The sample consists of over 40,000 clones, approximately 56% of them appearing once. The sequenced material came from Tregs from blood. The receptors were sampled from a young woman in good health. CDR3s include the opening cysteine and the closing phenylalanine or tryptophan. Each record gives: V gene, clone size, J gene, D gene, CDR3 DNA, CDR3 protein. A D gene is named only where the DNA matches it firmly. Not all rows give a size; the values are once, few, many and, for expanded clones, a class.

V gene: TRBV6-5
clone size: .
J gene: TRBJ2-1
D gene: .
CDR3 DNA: TGTGCCAGCAGTTACTCGCGGCGCGGTGAGCAGTTCTTC
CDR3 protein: CASSYSRRGEQFF

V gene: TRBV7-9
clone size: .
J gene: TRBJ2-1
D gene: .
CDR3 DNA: TGTGCCAGCAGCTTAGCCGCAGGGATCAATGAGCAGTTCTTC
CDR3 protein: CASSLAAGINEQFF

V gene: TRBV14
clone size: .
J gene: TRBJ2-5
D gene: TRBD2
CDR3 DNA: TGTGCCAGCAGCGCCGGGACTAGGAGTGAGACCCAGTACTTC
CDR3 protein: CASSAGTRSETQYF

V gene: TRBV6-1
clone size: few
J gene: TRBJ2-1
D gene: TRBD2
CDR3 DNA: TGTGCCAGCAGGATCCGGACTAGCGGGCAGGGTGAGCAGTTCTTC
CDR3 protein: CASRIRTSGQGEQFF

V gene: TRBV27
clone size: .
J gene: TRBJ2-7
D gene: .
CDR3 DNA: TGTGCCAGCAGTTTAATGGGCGGGCGACTCTACGAGCAGTACTTC
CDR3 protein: CASSLMGGRLYEQYF

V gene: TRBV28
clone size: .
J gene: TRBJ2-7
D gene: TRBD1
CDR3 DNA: TGTGCCAGCAGTCCCCTTGGGACAGGGAGTCTGGAGCAGTACTTC
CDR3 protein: CASSPLGTGSLEQYF

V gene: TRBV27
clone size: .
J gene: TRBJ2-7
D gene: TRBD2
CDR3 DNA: TGTGCCAGCAGTTCCCAGCGGGAGGGCCGGTACGAGCAGTACTTC
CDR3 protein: CASSSQREGRYEQYF

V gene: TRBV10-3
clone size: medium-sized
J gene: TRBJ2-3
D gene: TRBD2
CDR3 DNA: TGTGCCATCAGTCTAGCGGGATTCAGCACAGATACGCAGTATTTT
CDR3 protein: CAISLAGFSTDTQYF

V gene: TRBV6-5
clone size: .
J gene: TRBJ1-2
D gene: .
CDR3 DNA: TGTGCCACCAGGAGGACACATGGCTACACCTTC
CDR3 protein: CATRRTHGYTF

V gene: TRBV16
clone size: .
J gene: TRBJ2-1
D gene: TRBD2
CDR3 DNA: TGTGCCAGCAGCCAGACTAGCGGGAGTCATAGGTCCTACAATGAGCAGTTCTTC
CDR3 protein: CASSQTSGSHRSYNEQFF

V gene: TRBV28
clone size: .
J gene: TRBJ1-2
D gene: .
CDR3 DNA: TGTGCCAGCATCACCCCGGGAACTAACTATGGCTACACCTTC
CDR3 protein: CASITPGTNYGYTF

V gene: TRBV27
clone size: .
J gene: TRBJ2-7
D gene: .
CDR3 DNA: TGTGCCAGCAGTTTTCAGGGGAGAGGCTACGAGCAGTACTTC
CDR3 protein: CASSFQGRGYEQYF

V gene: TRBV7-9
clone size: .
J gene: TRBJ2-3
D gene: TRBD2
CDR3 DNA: TGTGCCAGCAGCCCGGACACAGCGGGAGCCACAGATACGCAGTATTTT
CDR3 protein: CASSPDTAGATDTQYF

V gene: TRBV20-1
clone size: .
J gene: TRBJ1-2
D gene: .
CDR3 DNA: TGCCGAACATTCCAGGCCGGCTACACCTTC
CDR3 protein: CRTFQAGYTF

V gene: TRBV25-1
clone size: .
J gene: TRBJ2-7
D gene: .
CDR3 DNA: TGTGCCAGCAAGGGAGCGGCCGCTCACTACGAGCAGTACTTC
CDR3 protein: CASKGAAAHYEQYF

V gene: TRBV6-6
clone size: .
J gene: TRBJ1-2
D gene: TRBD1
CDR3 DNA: TGTGCCAGCGGGCCGTCGCGGGAGGGGGCCTATGGCTACACCTTC
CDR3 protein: CASGPSREGAYGYTF

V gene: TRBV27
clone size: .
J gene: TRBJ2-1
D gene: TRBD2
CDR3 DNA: TGTGCCAGCAGCCCAGGAGCGGGAGGTGACAATGAGCAGTTCTTC
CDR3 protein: CASSPGAGGDNEQFF

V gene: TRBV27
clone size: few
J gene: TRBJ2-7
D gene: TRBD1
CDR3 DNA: TGTGCCAGCAGTTTAAAGGACAGGCCATCCTACGAGCAGTACTTC
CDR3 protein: CASSLKDRPSYEQYF

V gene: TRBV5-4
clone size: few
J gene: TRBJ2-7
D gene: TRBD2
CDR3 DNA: TGTGCCAGCAGCTTGGTCGTAGCGGGCTCCTACGAGCAGTACTTC
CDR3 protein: CASSLVVAGSYEQYF

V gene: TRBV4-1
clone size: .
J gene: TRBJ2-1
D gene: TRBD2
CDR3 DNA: TGCGCCAGCAGCCAAGATCCTCCTAGCGGGAGGACATTCCGGGTTGAGCAGTTCTTC
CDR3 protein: CASSQDPPSGRTFRVEQFF

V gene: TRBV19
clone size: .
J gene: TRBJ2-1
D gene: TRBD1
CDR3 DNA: TGTGCCAGTAGGCCACCGGGACAGATAAATGAGCAGTTCTTC
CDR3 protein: CASRPPGQINEQFF

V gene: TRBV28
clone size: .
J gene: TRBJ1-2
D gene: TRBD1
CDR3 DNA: TGTGCCAGCAGCCCCCAGGACAGGATAGTCTATGGCTACACCTTC
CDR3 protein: CASSPQDRIVYGYTF

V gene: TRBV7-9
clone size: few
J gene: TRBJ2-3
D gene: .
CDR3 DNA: TGTGCCAGCAAGGGCGGGGTAGATACGCAGTATTTT
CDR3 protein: CASKGGVDTQYF

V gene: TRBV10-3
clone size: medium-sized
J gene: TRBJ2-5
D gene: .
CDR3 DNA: TGTGCCATCAGTGAGTCGAACGGTGAAGAGACCCAGTACTTC
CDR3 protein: CAISESNGEETQYF

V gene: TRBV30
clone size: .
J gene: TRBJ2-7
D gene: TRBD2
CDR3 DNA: TGTGCCTGGAGTGTTTCTAGCGGGAGTGGAGAGCAGTACTTC
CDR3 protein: CAWSVSSGSGEQYF

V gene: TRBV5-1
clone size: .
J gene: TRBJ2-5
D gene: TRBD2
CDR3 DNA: TGCGCCAGCAGCGGGGGACTAGCGGGAGGATGGCTCTGGGGTGGAGAGACCCAGTACTTC
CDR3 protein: CASSGGLAGGWLWGGETQYF

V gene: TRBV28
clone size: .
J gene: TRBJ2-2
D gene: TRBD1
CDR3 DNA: TGTGCCAGCAGTTTGCAGGCCGGGACAGGGCGCACCGGGGAGCTGTTTTTT
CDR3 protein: CASSLQAGTGRTGELFF

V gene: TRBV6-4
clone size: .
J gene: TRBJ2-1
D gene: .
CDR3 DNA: TGTGCCAGCAGTGTATCCGGGACTTCCAATGAGCAGTTCTTC
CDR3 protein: CASSVSGTSNEQFF

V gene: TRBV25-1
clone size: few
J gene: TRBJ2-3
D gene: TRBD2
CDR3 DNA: TGTGCCAGCAGCACCGGGACTAGACCCCCCAGTCTAAATACGCAGTATTTT
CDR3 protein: CASSTGTRPPSLNTQYF

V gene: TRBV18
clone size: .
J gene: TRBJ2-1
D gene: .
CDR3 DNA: TGTGCCAGCTCATCTGAGATTAGCTCCTACAATGAGCAGTTCTTC
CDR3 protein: CASSSEISSYNEQFF

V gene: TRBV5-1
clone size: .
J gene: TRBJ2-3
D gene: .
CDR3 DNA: TGCGCCAGCAGCTTGGAAGCGGTCACAGATACGCAGTATTTT
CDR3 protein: CASSLEAVTDTQYF

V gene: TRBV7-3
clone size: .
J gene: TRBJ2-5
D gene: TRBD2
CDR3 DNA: TGTGCCAGCAGTTATAGCGGGAGGTTCCAAGAGACCCAGTACTTC
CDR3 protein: CASSYSGRFQETQYF

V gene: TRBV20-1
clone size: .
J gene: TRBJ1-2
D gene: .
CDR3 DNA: TGCAGTGCTACAGTCTATGGCTACACCTTC
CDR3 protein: CSATVYGYTF

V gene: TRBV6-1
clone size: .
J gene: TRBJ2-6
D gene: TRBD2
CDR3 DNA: TGTGCCAGCAGTGAACTTAGCGGGAGGAGTGGGGCCAACGTCCTGACTTTC
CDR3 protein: CASSELSGRSGANVLTF

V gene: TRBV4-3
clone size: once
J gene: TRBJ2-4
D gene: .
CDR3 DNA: TGCGCCAGCAGCCAAGGGCTCGGGGTGGCCATTCAGTACTTC
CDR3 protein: CASSQGLGVAIQYF

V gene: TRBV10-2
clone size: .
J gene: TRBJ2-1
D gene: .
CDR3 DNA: TGCGCCAGCAGTGGAAGCGGTACCTACAATGAGCAGTTCTTC
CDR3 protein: CASSGSGTYNEQFF

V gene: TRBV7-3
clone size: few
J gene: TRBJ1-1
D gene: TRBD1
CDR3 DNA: TGTGCCAGCAGCTCCCCGACAGGGATGAACACTGAAGCTTTCTTT
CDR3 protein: CASSSPTGMNTEAFF

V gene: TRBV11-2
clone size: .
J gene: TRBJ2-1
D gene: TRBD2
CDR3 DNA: TGTGCCAGCAGTACCGGGACTAGCGGGAGGTACAATGAGCAGTTCTTC
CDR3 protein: CASSTGTSGRYNEQFF

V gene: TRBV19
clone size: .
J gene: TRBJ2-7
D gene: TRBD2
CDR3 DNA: TGTGCCAGTAGTAGCGTGGGACTAGCGGGTTCCTTCTCCTACGAGCAGTACTTC
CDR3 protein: CASSSVGLAGSFSYEQYF

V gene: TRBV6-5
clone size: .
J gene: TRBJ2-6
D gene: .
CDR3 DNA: TGTGCCAGCACGGCAGGGCCTGGGGCCAACGTCCTGACTTTC
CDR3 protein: CASTAGPGANVLTF

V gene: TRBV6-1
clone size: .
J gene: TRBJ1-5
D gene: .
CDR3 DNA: TGTGCCAGCAGAAGGACGGAGGATAGCAATCAGCCCCAGCATTTT
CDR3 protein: CASRRTEDSNQPQHF

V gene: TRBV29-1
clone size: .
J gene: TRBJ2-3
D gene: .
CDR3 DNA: TGCAGCGTTGAATTAAATACGCAGTATTTT
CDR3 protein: CSVELNTQYF

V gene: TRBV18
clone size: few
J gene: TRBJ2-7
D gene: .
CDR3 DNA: TGTGCCAGCTCACCAGGGGAGCGATACGAGCAGTACTTC
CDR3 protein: CASSPGERYEQYF

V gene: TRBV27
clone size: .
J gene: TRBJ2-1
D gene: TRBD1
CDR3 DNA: TGTGCCAGCAGTTCGACAGGGGGAAATTACAATGAGCAGTTCTTC
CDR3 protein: CASSSTGGNYNEQFF

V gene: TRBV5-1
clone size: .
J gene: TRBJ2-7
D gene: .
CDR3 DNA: TGCGCCAGCAGTTCAGACAGGACCTACGGCGAGCAGTACTTC
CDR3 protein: CASSSDRTYGEQYF

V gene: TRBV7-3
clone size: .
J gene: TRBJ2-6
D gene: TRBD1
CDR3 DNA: TGTGCCAGCAGCTTACGGGACAGGGGATTCACTGGGGCCAACGTCCTGACTTTC
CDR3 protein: CASSLRDRGFTGANVLTF